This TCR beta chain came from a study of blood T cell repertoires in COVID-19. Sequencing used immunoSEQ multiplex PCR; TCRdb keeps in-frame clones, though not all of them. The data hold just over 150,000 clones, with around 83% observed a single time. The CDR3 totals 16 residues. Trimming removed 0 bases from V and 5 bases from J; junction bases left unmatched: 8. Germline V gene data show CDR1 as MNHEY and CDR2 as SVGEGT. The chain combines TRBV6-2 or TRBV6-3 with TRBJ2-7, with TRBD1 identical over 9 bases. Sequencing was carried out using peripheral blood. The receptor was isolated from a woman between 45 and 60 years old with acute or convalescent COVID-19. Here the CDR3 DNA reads TGTGCCAGCAGTTACTCGATGGGACAGGGAACCCACGAGCAGTACTTC. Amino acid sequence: CASSYSMGQGTHEQYF.